These 6 T cell receptor beta chains came from one sample sequenced in a study of T cells in Graves' hyperthyroidism and ophthalmopathy. Using RNA transcripts as the source, TCR beta CDR3 regions were amplified. Initially, a first-round RT-PCR of the TCR CDR3 employed the HTBI primer set. TCRdb processed the multiplex PCR reads anew with MiXCR; each CDR3 protein has one entry. Here the sample spans around 400,000 distinct CDR3 sequences, 15% to 19% being singletons. The source material was blood. The receptors derive from a woman under 30 with Graves' hyperthyroidism that later progressed to Graves' ophthalmopathy.

In its sample, this clonotype was seen a few times. The chain joins TRBV27 to TRBJ2-6; no reliable D call. The CDR3 sequence is 15 residues long. Trimming took off 6 bases at V and 4 bases at J, with 13 bases between the two ends. Germline V gene lookup returns CDR1 MNHEY and CDR2 SMNVEV (reference sequence). CDR3 in amino acids: CASRPSPRGANVLTF. CDR3 DNA: TGTGCCAGCAGACCATCTCCCCGAGGGGCCAACGTCCTGACTTTC.

This clonotype has ten or more counts. The chain is built from TRBV2 and TRBJ2-7; unclear D gene. Trimming left V 7 bases short and J 3 bases short, with 13 bases between. The germline V gene encodes CDR1 SNHLY and CDR2 FYNNEI. The CDR3 spans 13 residues. CDR3 in DNA: TGTGCCAGCAACCCGACACCGTTCTACGAGCAGTACTTC. Its protein product is CASNPTPFYEQYF.

As concerns this clonotype: The junction shows a germline mismatch at one end, possibly a read error. The chain recombines TRBV20-1 with TRBJ2-1, with 10 bases matching TRBD2. The CDR3 is 14 amino acids. Per germline, CDR1 DFQATT and CDR2 SNEGSKA (reference sequence). DNA of the CDR3: TGCAGTGCTACCTACAAAGGACTAGCGGCTGAGGAGTTCTTC. Amino acid sequence: CSATYKGLAAEEFF.

This clonotype was counted ten times or more. The rearrangement uses TRBV6-6 and TRBJ2-1, with 8 positions matching TRBD1. Trimming removed 0 bases from V and 3 bases from J; junction bases left unmatched: 4. CDR1 MNHNY and CDR2 SVGAGI come from the germline V gene (reference sequence). The CDR3 covers 16 residues. The CDR3 reads CASSYSQGEIYNEQFF. The DNA for the CDR3 is TGTGCCAGCAGTTACTCACAGGGGGAAATCTACAATGAGCAGTTCTTC.

This clonotype was seen at least ten times. This chain links TRBV20-1 with TRBJ2-3, with TRBD2 matching 11 bases. This CDR3 is 15 amino acids long. Germline-derived CDR1 and CDR2 are DFQATT and SNEGSKA (reference sequence). V trimming: 6 bases; J trimming: 4 bases; junction bases outside the gene matches: 9. The chain's CDR3 is CSAARASGRSDTQYF. CDR3 sequence (DNA): TGCAGTGCCGCTCGGGCTAGCGGGAGGTCAGATACGCAGTATTTT.

This clonotype came up a few times. The J gene is TRBJ2-3, the V gene TRBV5-8, with no clear D. There are 16 residues in the CDR3. V lost 1 base to trimming and J lost 0 bases, with 12 bases between them. The germline gives CDR1 SGHTS, CDR2 YDEGEE. The CDR3 here is CASSLSDWTSTDTQYF. The CDR3 DNA reads as TGTGCCAGCAGCTTGAGTGACTGGACGAGCACAGATACGCAGTATTTT.